These 18 T cell receptor beta chains were sequenced from one sample in a study of T cells in Graves' hyperthyroidism and ophthalmopathy. Amplification of TCR beta CDR3 regions used RNA as the template. Primed by the HTBI set, a first-round RT-PCR was run on the TCR CDR3. A single record per CDR3 protein comes from TCRdb applying MiXCR to the multiplex PCR reads. The sample shows 550,000 to 700,000 distinct CDR3 sequences, approximately 15% of them seen only once. Sequencing input: blood. These receptors originate from a woman aged 40 to 50 with Graves' ophthalmopathy.

This clonotype was picked up many times. The chain recombines TRBV12-3 or TRBV12-4 with TRBJ1-3, with a tentative D call TRBD1 (6 bases). The CDR3 sequence is 14 residues long. Trimming took off 6 bases at V and 8 bases at J, with 17 bases between the two ends. The CDR3, as DNA: TGTGCCAGCAGCCCGTTTGGGGGCTTGGACACCATATATTTT. It codes for CASSPFGGLDTIYF.

This clonotype was seen many times. The rearrangement uses TRBV12-3 or TRBV12-4 and TRBJ1-2; 7 nucleotides line up with TRBD1. V lost 4 bases to trimming and J lost 5 bases; unmatched junction nucleotides: 13. This CDR3 contains 16 residues. The chain's CDR3 is CASSSGQSPREYGYTF. In DNA, the CDR3 is TGTGCCAGCAGTTCGGGACAGAGCCCTAGAGAATATGGCTACACCTTC.

This clonotype came up many times. V gene TRBV28 combines with J gene TRBJ2-7; D remains unclear. CDR1 MDHEN and CDR2 SYDVKM come from the germline V gene. Trimming shortened V by 4 bases and J by 7 bases, and 23 bases separated the two germline ends. This CDR3 is 16 amino acids long. For the CDR3, the DNA is TGTGCCAGCAGTTCACACCCGGCAGGAACCTTGCGGGAGCAGTACTTC. Translated: CASSSHPAGTLREQYF.

This chain connects TRBV3-1 to TRBJ2-3; no reliable D call. The germline CDR1 and CDR2 sequences are LGHDT and YNNKEL (reference sequence). This CDR3 comprises 15 residues. Trimming removed 1 base at V and 6 bases at J, with 14 bases between. CDR3 residues: CASSQAEGMEDTQYF. The CDR3 DNA follows: TGTGCCAGCAGCCAAGCTGAAGGTATGGAGGATACGCAGTATTTT.

This clonotype was seen many times. The rearrangement links TRBV19 to TRBJ2-7; 7 bases fit TRBD1. J was trimmed by 3 bases and V by 9 bases; bases with no gene match: 17. This CDR3 comprises 16 residues. Germline V gives CDR1 LNHDA, CDR2 SQIVND (reference sequence). The CDR3 DNA is TGTGCCAGCCGCCGAAACTCGGGACAGTCAATCTACGAGCAGTACTTC. Its translation is CASRRNSGQSIYEQYF.

This clonotype showed up many times. The chain's CDR3 is CASQQTGTGNIQYF. CDR3 bases: TGTGCCAGTCAACAAACAGGGACAGGAAACATTCAGTACTTC. The V call is TRBV6-2 or TRBV6-3, the J call TRBJ2-4, with 8 nucleotides matching TRBD1. This CDR3 spans 14 amino acids. Germline V CDR1 and CDR2: MNHEY, SVGEGT. V was clipped by 9 bases and J by 6 bases; unmatched bases: 10.

This clonotype occurred many times. This likely comes from a read error, as the CDR3 has no conserved phenylalanine or tryptophan at its end. The chain employs TRBV12-5 and TRBJ2-7, with 10 bases aligning to TRBD2. This CDR3 has 16 residues. V was clipped by 5 bases and J by 0 bases; unmatched bases: 7. The germline CDR1 and CDR2 sequences are LGHNT and FRNRAP. This CDR3 is CASGRTSGAISYEQYL. The CDR3 DNA is TGTGCTAGTGGTCGTACTAGCGGGGCCATCTCCTACGAGCAGTACCTC.

This clonotype was seen more than once but under ten times. The chain recombines TRBV27 with TRBJ2-7; D remains unclear. The CDR3 spans 14 residues. Trimming pared 6 bases from V and 6 bases from J, leaving 18 bases between. Germline-derived CDR1 and CDR2 are MNHEY and SMNVEV (reference sequence). This CDR3 reads CASRQAPRHLEQYF. The CDR3 nucleotides are TGTGCCAGCAGGCAAGCTCCACGGCATCTCGAGCAGTACTTC.

This clonotype was seen a few times. The gene calls are TRBV2 and TRBJ2-2, with 10 bases aligning to TRBD2. Looked up from germline, CDR1 is SNHLY and CDR2 is FYNNEI. The CDR3 loop spans 20 amino acids. Trimming cost V 1 base and J 2 bases; bases outside gene matches: 13. The chain's CDR3 is CASSEGLAGASVANTGELFF. CDR3 sequence (DNA): TGTGCCAGCAGTGAAGGTCTAGCGGGAGCCTCTGTGGCTAACACCGGGGAGCTGTTTTTT.

This clonotype has a handful of counts. With a much larger clone just one base away, this may be a read error. This sequence joins TRBV6-1 and TRBJ1-6; D not certain. Germline V lookup: CDR1 MNHNS, CDR2 SASEGT. The CDR3 consists of 14 residues. Trimming took 6 bases from V and 0 from J, leaving 6 bases between them. CDR3 in amino acids: CASRASSYNSPLHF. Here the CDR3 DNA reads TGTGCCAGCAGGGCCAGCTCCTATAATTCACCCCTCCACTTT.

The chain carries TRBV15 and TRBJ1-2; the D is unclear. Germline lookup yields CDR1 LNHNV and CDR2 YYDKDF (reference sequence). This CDR3 is 14 amino acids long. V lost 0 bases and J 6 bases, leaving 11 bases between the germline ends. The CDR3 DNA reads TGTGCCACCAGCAGAGATCGCCCCTGGAATGGCTACACCTTC. It yields the protein CATSRDRPWNGYTF.

This clonotype showed up many times. The chain has TRBV5-1 and TRBJ2-2; 7 bases agree with TRBD1. The germline V gene encodes CDR1 SGHRS and CDR2 YFSETQ. V lost 3 bases, J lost 1 base, and 6 bases stayed unmatched. The CDR3 is 16 amino acids. The CDR3 region has the DNA TGCGCCAGCAGCTCCCGGGACAGTAAGAACACCGGGGAGCTGTTTTTT. Protein: CASSSRDSKNTGELFF.

The V and J genes are TRBV19 and TRBJ1-3; unclear D gene. This CDR3 contains 13 residues. Trimming shortened V by 3 bases and J by 4 bases, and 7 bases separated the two germline ends. Per the germline V gene, CDR1 is LNHDA and CDR2 is SQIVND (reference sequence). In DNA form, the CDR3 reads TGTGCCAGTAGTATGCGACGAGGAAACACCATATATTTT. Translation gives CASSMRRGNTIYF.

This clonotype was recorded at least ten times. The chain carries TRBV4-3 and TRBJ2-7; D not resolved. The CDR3 loop spans 16 amino acids. Trimming left V 0 bases short and J 0 bases short, with 12 bases between. Germline lookup yields CDR1 LGHNA and CDR2 YSLEER. The chain's CDR3 is CASSQDIGVASYEQYF. In DNA form, the CDR3 reads TGCGCCAGCAGCCAAGATATTGGGGTGGCCTCCTACGAGCAGTACTTC.

This clonotype was detected ten times or more. This chain joins TRBV13 and TRBJ2-7, with 8 bases identical to TRBD1. In germline, CDR1 is PRHDT, CDR2 FYEKMQ (reference sequence). The CDR3 contains 15 residues. With V trimmed by 7 bases and J by 3 bases, 11 bases remained unmatched. CDR3 nucleotides: TGTGCCAGCAACAGAGGACAGGGCTATGACTACGAGCAGTACTTC. This encodes CASNRGQGYDYEQYF.

This clonotype was observed at least ten times. The V call is TRBV11-2, the J call TRBJ1-3, with TRBD1 as a possible D gene (6 bases). V lost 4 bases and J 2 bases, leaving 12 bases between the germline ends. The CDR3 runs 15 residues. Germline-derived CDR1 and CDR2 are SGHAT and FQNNGV. CDR3 sequence: CASSSPGQPGNTIYF. The CDR3 DNA reads as TGTGCCAGCAGCTCCCCGGGACAACCTGGAAACACCATATATTTT. Together with reference TRBV11-2 and TRBJ1-3, the CDR3 gives the full variable domain: EAGVAQSPRYKIIEKRQSVAFWCNPISGHATLYWYQQILGQGPKLLIQFQNNGVVDDSQLPKDRFSAERLKGVDSTLKIQPAKLEDSAVYLCASSSPGQPGNTIYFGEGSWLTVV.

This clonotype appeared many times. V usage is TRBV6-1 and J usage is TRBJ2-7; 10 bases align to TRBD1. The germline CDR1 and CDR2 sequences are MNHNS and SASEGT. The trim removed 5 bases at V and 3 bases at J, leaving 7 bases unmatched. This CDR3 spans 15 amino acids. CDR3 protein: CASSRDRGPLYEQYF. The CDR3 coding sequence is TGTGCCAGCAGTCGAGACAGGGGGCCCCTCTACGAGCAGTACTTC.

V gene TRBV28 combines with J gene TRBJ2-7; TRBD2 matches 8 bases. Germline V lookup: CDR1 MDHEN, CDR2 SYDVKM. The CDR3 runs to 18 residues. The ends lost 5 bases at V and 0 bases at J; junction bases unmatched: 15. The CDR3 DNA reads TGTGCCAGCAGTACCTTACTCCAGCTAGCGGGTCTCTCCTACGAGCAGTACTTC. Translated: CASSTLLQLAGLSYEQYF.